These 2 T cell receptor beta chains share one sample of origin, sequenced in a study of blood T cell repertoires in COVID-19. Generated by immunoSEQ multiplex PCR, the TCRdb table keeps only in-frame clones and is missing some. The sample consists of approximately 220,000 clones, 75% to 90% of them appearing once. Sequences were obtained from PBMCs or T cells enriched from blood (not recorded which). The receptors were sampled from a woman aged 40 to 55 with acute COVID-19.

The chain employs TRBV5-1 and TRBJ1-6; D not resolved. The germline gives CDR1 SGHRS, CDR2 YFSETQ. CDR3 length: 16 amino acids. Trimming took 0 bases from V and 0 from J, leaving 7 bases between them. CDR3 in DNA: TGCGCCAGCAGCTTGGTTATGAGCTCCTATAATTCACCCCTCCACTTT. Translated, it gives CASSLVMSSYNSPLHF.

The chain joins TRBV29-1 to TRBJ1-1; possibly TRBD1 for D (6 bases). V was clipped by 6 bases and J by 4 bases, with 12 bases between them. The CDR3 totals 12 residues. Germline CDR1 reads SQVTM; CDR2 reads ANQGSEA. The CDR3 nucleotides are TGCAGCGTATCACAGGGCGGCACTGAAGCTTTCTTT. It yields the protein CSVSQGGTEAFF.